Shown below are 4 T cell receptor beta chains from a single sample sequenced in a study of cytomegalovirus exposure and HLA in healthy donors. It was with 60 Vbeta and 13 Jbeta primers that the PCR ran. Only in-frame clones appear in the TCRdb table, and some are missing; sequencing was by immunoSEQ multiplex PCR. The sample includes approximately 97,000 clones, around 78% seen only once; the top ten take 2.5% to 3%. Sequenced material: PBMCs. The receptors were gathered from a man in his forties in good health and CMV-seronegative.

Only a few counts were recorded for this clone. V gene TRBV6-4 combines with J gene TRBJ2-1, with TRBD2 identical over 7 bases. V trimming: 2 bases; J trimming: 6 bases; junction bases outside the gene matches: 7. From germline, CDR1 is MRHNA and CDR2 SNTAGT. The CDR3 spans 15 residues. This CDR3 is CASSDRTSGINEQFF. CDR3 coding DNA: TGTGCCAGCAGTGACCGGACTAGTGGGATCAATGAGCAGTTCTTC.

The chain recombines TRBV7-9 with TRBJ1-2; the D is unclear. Looked up from germline, CDR1 is SEHNR and CDR2 is FQNEAQ (reference sequence). V shed 7 bases and J shed 3 bases, with 9 bases lying between them. The CDR3 spans 12 residues. The CDR3 bases are TGTGCCAGCACTTCTAGGTACTATGGCTACACCTTC. Translated: CASTSRYYGYTF.

The rearrangement joins TRBV28 to TRBJ1-4, with TRBD1 as a possible D gene (5 bases). The CDR3 sequence is 14 residues long. In germline, CDR1 is MDHEN, CDR2 SYDVKM. Trimming pared 6 bases from V and 5 bases from J, leaving 13 bases between. CDR3 sequence (DNA): TGTGCCAGCAGGTCCGGGGGGACCAATGAAAAACTGTTTTTT. Translation gives CASRSGGTNEKLFF.

J is TRBJ1-1 and V is TRBV7-6, with a tentative D call TRBD1 (5 bases). The CDR3 is 13 amino acids. Germline V gene sequence: CDR1 SGHVS, CDR2 FNYEAQ. Trimming cost V 4 bases and J 7 bases, with 13 bases left between them. Written as DNA, the CDR3 is TGTGCCAGCAGCTCGGGGGGAGAGCTTGAAGCTTTCTTT. Amino acids: CASSSGGELEAFF.